The 16 T cell receptor beta chains below were found in one sample sequenced in a study of blood T cells in healthy people across ages. PCR was performed a second time for about 6 to 11 cycles using a sample-barcoded 5' primer and a J-beta primer mix. TCRdb fed the 5' RACE reads into MiXCR, producing one record per CDR3 protein. The sample yields about 1.6 million distinct CDR3 sequences, around 35% seen once. Sequencing input: blood. These receptors were collected from a woman in her twenties or thirties in good health.

This clonotype was counted ten times or more. The chain carries TRBV7-9 and TRBJ2-5; TRBD1 is a possible D gene (5 bases). Between the trimmed V and J ends, which lost 5 bases and 5 bases, there was a span of 18 bases. The CDR3 runs 15 residues. CDR1 is SEHNR and CDR2 is FQNEAQ in the germline V gene (reference sequence). In nucleotides, the CDR3 is TGTGCCAGCAGCCCCAGGCAGGGCTTGCGGGAGACCCAGTACTTC. Translation: CASSPRQGLRETQYF.

The chain combines TRBV19 with TRBJ2-5; TRBD1 agrees at 7 bases. Germline-derived CDR1 and CDR2 are LNHDA and SQIVND (reference sequence). The trim removed 0 bases at V and 5 bases at J, leaving 9 bases unmatched. CDR3 size: 16 residues. The CDR3 reads CASSIEWDSRAETQYF. In DNA form, the CDR3 reads TGTGCCAGTAGTATAGAATGGGACAGCCGGGCGGAGACCCAGTACTTC.

This chain uses TRBV4-1 with TRBJ2-5; D perhaps matches TRBD1 (5 bases). Per germline, CDR1 MGHRA and CDR2 YSYEKL. V dropped 4 bases and J dropped 11 bases, with 26 bases sitting between them. CDR3 length: 16 amino acids. This chain's CDR3 is CASSRPDSLATYGQYF. The CDR3 nucleotides read TGCGCCAGCAGCCGACCCGACAGCCTCGCGACCTACGGGCAGTACTTC.

The J gene is TRBJ2-5, the V gene TRBV6-5; 7 nucleotides align to TRBD2. This CDR3 spans 15 amino acids. Per germline, CDR1 MNHEY and CDR2 SVGAGI. Losses at the gene ends were 8 bases for V and 4 bases for J; bases not matched to a gene: 13. In DNA form, the CDR3 reads TGTGCCAGCTCGGAGTCTAGCGGTCCAGGAGAGACCCAGTACTTC. Its protein product is CASSESSGPGETQYF.

This clonotype was counted only a few times. The rearrangement joins TRBV6-1 to TRBJ2-7; possible D gene TRBD1, 5 bases. The CDR3 covers 14 residues. Trimming took 5 bases from V and 0 from J, leaving 11 bases between them. CDR1 is MNHNS, CDR2 SASEGT, per germline. CDR3 DNA: TGTGCCAGCAGTACCGGACAAAACTCCTACGAGCAGTACTTC. It yields the protein CASSTGQNSYEQYF.

This clonotype was observed a few times. V gene TRBV6-4 combines with J gene TRBJ2-7, with TRBD1 matching over 7 bases. Looked up from germline, CDR1 is MRHNA and CDR2 is SNTAGT. This CDR3 is 19 amino acids long. The junction had 23 bases not matched to a gene; V was cut back by 4 bases and J by 5 bases. The CDR3 DNA is TGTGCCAGCAGTGGCCCTTTATTCACCGGGACAGACCCCTTGGACGAGCAGTACTTC. Its translation is CASSGPLFTGTDPLDEQYF.

This clonotype was detected a few times. J is TRBJ2-5 and V is TRBV5-6; 9 positions match TRBD1. Germline V gene sequence: CDR1 SGHDT, CDR2 YYEEEE. There are 14 residues in the CDR3. V was pared by 4 bases and J by 5 bases, with 6 bases of the junction left unmatched. In nucleotides, the CDR3 is TGTGCCAGCAGCCATGGGACAGGGAGGGAGACCCAGTACTTC. This sequence encodes CASSHGTGRETQYF.

Only a few counts were recorded for this clonotype. The chain has TRBV5-6 and TRBJ2-7; 9 bases are a match to TRBD1. This CDR3 has 15 residues. The V and J ends lost 0 bases and 1 base, in that order; junction bases with no gene match: 2. Germline lookup yields CDR1 SGHDT and CDR2 YYEEEE. CDR3 nucleotides: TGTGCCAGCAGCTTGGACAGGGGGCCGTCCTACGAGCAGTACTTC. Protein product: CASSLDRGPSYEQYF.

J is TRBJ1-2 and V is TRBV4-1, with TRBD1 as a possible D gene (5 bases). Looked up from germline, CDR1 is MGHRA and CDR2 is YSYEKL. The germline V and J ends were trimmed by 4 bases and 4 bases, with 13 bases remaining between them. The CDR3 covers 14 residues. CDR3 nucleotide sequence: TGCGCCAGCAGCCCCTTACAGGCCCCCTATGGCTACACCTTC. This gives the protein CASSPLQAPYGYTF.

This clonotype was seen only a few times. The rearrangement joins TRBV27 to TRBJ2-1; weak D call: TRBD2 (6 bases). V was pared by 2 bases and J by 12 bases, with 23 bases between. Germline V CDR1 and CDR2: MNHEY, SMNVEV (reference sequence). The length of the CDR3 is 16 residues. The CDR3 reads CASSLERRDPRRGQFF. Written as DNA, the CDR3 is TGTGCCAGCAGTTTAGAGAGGAGGGACCCTCGGAGAGGGCAGTTCTTC.

This clonotype was observed a few times. The chain employs TRBV28 and TRBJ2-7; the D gene is possibly TRBD2 (5 bases). CDR1 is MDHEN and CDR2 is SYDVKM in the germline V gene. This CDR3 contains 19 residues. Trimming removed 7 bases at V and 2 bases at J, with 30 bases between. The DNA for the CDR3 is TGTGCCAGCATAAATGGTCGATTCGCCTCTGGGAGCGCGCCCTACGAGCAGTACTTC. Protein: CASINGRFASGSAPYEQYF. Looking up the rest from reference TRBV28 and TRBJ2-7 gives the full variable domain: DVKVTQSSRYLVKRTGEKVFLECVQDMDHENMFWYRQDPGLGLRLIYFSYDVKMKEKGDIPEGYSVSREKKERFSLILESASTNQTSMYLCASINGRFASGSAPYEQYFGPGTRLTVT.

On this clonotype itself: Germline and junction disagree at one end, which may indicate a read error. J is TRBJ1-2 and V is TRBV9; possibly TRBD1 for D (6 bases). CDR3 size: 15 residues. The germline V gene has CDR1 SGDLS and CDR2 YYNGEE. The CDR3 reads CASSATDRTNYDYTF. DNA of the CDR3: TGTGCCAGCAGCGCGACTGACAGGACTAACTATGACTACACCTTC. The variable domain in full, completed from reference TRBV9 and TRBJ1-2, reads DSGVTQTPKHLITATGQRVTLRCSPRSGDLSVYWYQQSLDQGLQFLIQYYNGEERAKGNILERFSAQQFPDLHSELNLSSLELGDSALYFCASSATDRTNYDYTFGSGTRLTVV.

In nucleotides, the CDR3 is TGCGCCAGCAGCTTGGAGGACAGGGCACCCTACGAGCAGTACTTC. This codes for CASSLEDRAPYEQYF. The rearrangement uses TRBV5-1 and TRBJ2-7, with 8 bases identical to TRBD1. Germline CDR1 reads SGHRS; CDR2 reads YFSETQ. The CDR3 covers 15 residues. The J segment lost 2 bases and the V segment lost 0 bases, leaving 4 bases of the junction unmatched.

This chain uses TRBV6-1 with TRBJ2-7; D is uncertain. The CDR3 is 15 amino acids. V gave up 8 bases and J gave up 3 bases, with 20 bases separating them. CDR1 is MNHNS and CDR2 is SASEGT in the germline V gene. Written as DNA, the CDR3 is TGTGCCAGCTGCGGCAGTAACACCTTGGACTACGAGCAGTACTTC. Protein sequence: CASCGSNTLDYEQYF.

This sequence joins TRBV27 and TRBJ1-1; D possibly corresponds to TRBD1 (6 bases). The CDR3 covers 14 residues. The germline gives CDR1 MNHEY, CDR2 SMNVEV (reference sequence). V gave up 2 bases and J gave up 4 bases, with 11 bases separating them. Here the CDR3 DNA reads TGTGCCAGCAGTTTAGACAGGAGCCGCACTGAAGCTTTCTTT. Residues: CASSLDRSRTEAFF.

J is TRBJ2-3 and V is TRBV28, with a tentative D call TRBD2 (5 bases). Trimming stripped 6 bases from V and 2 bases from J, with 24 bases between. Germline values: CDR1 MDHEN, CDR2 SYDVKM. The CDR3 is 18 residues long. The CDR3 DNA reads as TGTGCCAGCAGCCCCTTTTGGGTAGCGAACCTTTACACAGATACGCAGTATTTT. Translation gives CASSPFWVANLYTDTQYF.